The 18 T cell receptor beta chains given below trace back to one sample, sequenced in a study of cytomegalovirus exposure and HLA in healthy donors. It was with 60 Vbeta and 13 Jbeta primers that the PCR ran. Sequenced by immunoSEQ multiplex PCR; TCRdb stores in-frame clones only, minus some. The data show 150,000 to 200,000 clones, around 80% seen once. The sequenced sample consisted of PBMCs. These receptor sequences come from a man aged 35 to 55 in good health and CMV-seropositive.

The chain combines TRBV27 with TRBJ2-4, with 7 positions matching TRBD2. The CDR3 extends over 21 amino acids. The germline CDR1 and CDR2 sequences are MNHEY and SMNVEV (reference sequence). V lost 6 bases, J lost 1 base, and 24 bases stayed unmatched. CDR3: CASSPHVQRGPRERAKNIQYF. CDR3 in DNA: TGTGCCAGCAGCCCCCATGTTCAGCGGGGCCCAAGGGAGCGGGCCAAAAACATTCAGTACTTC.

The chain links TRBV27 to TRBJ1-2, with TRBD1 matching 9 bases. The CDR3 is 17 residues long. V lost 7 bases, J lost 5 bases, and 17 bases stayed unmatched. Germline CDR1 and CDR2: MNHEY and SMNVEV (reference sequence). The CDR3 nucleotides are TGTGCCAGCACCCCGAACGGACGAGACAGGGGGTTATATGGCTACACCTTC. Its protein is CASTPNGRDRGLYGYTF.

This chain connects TRBV4-3 to TRBJ1-2; D ambiguous. Between the trimmed V and J ends, which lost 0 bases and 4 bases, there was a span of 18 bases. The CDR3 extends over 17 amino acids. The germline gives CDR1 LGHNA, CDR2 YSLEER. In DNA form, the CDR3 reads TGCGCCAGCAGCCAAGATGGGCGCCCAGAATTTGGCTATGGCTACACCTTC. The encoded protein is CASSQDGRPEFGYGYTF.

This chain joins TRBV7-9 and TRBJ1-4; TRBD1 is a possible D gene (6 bases). The germline V gene encodes CDR1 SEHNR and CDR2 FQNEAQ (reference sequence). V was clipped by 5 bases and J by 4 bases, with 14 bases between them. The CDR3 contains 15 residues. CDR3 sequence reads: CASSTTGQFNEKLFF. In DNA form, the CDR3 reads TGTGCCAGCAGCACAACCGGACAGTTTAATGAAAAACTGTTTTTT.

This chain links TRBV5-6 with TRBJ1-6, with a tentative D call TRBD1 (6 bases). Germline V gene lookup returns CDR1 SGHDT and CDR2 YYEEEE. The CDR3 extends over 13 amino acids. The V and J ends lost 4 bases and 8 bases respectively, with 10 bases between them. This chain's CDR3 is CASSTGHDSPLHF. CDR3 DNA sequence: TGTGCCAGCAGCACGGGACACGATTCACCCCTCCACTTT.

The table lists this clone with a few counts. V is TRBV5-1 and J is TRBJ1-1; 7 bases fit TRBD1. The CDR3 loop spans 13 amino acids. With 4 bases clipped from V and 3 bases from J, the junction kept 3 bases outside the gene matches. Germline assignment: CDR1 SGHRS and CDR2 YFSETQ. CDR3 sequence: CASSPGQDTEAFF. CDR3 coding DNA: TGCGCCAGCAGCCCCGGACAGGACACTGAAGCTTTCTTT. Combining the CDR3 with reference TRBV5-1 and TRBJ1-1 gives the whole variable domain KAGVTQTPRYLIKTRGQQVTLSCSPISGHRSVSWYQQTPGQGLQFLFEYFSETQRNKGNFPGRFSGRQFSNSRSEMNVSTLELGDSALYLCASSPGQDTEAFFGQGTRLTVV.

The rearrangement uses TRBV7-6 and TRBJ2-2; D ambiguous. The germline gives CDR1 SGHVS, CDR2 FNYEAQ. The germline V and J ends were trimmed by 4 bases and 3 bases, with 9 bases remaining between them. CDR3 length: 14 residues. The CDR3 DNA is TGTGCCAGCAGCTCCGAGTACCACACCGGGGAGCTGTTTTTT. This codes for CASSSEYHTGELFF.

The chain links TRBV19 to TRBJ1-1, with 8 bases lining up with TRBD1. The CDR3 has 17 residues. V shed 2 bases, J shed 0 bases, and the junction held 8 bases outside the gene matches. In germline, CDR1 is LNHDA, CDR2 SQIVND (reference sequence). In nucleotides, the CDR3 is TGTGCCAGTAGTATACGATGGGCACAGGGGGTGAACACTGAAGCTTTCTTT. This sequence encodes CASSIRWAQGVNTEAFF.

V gene TRBV6-1 combines with J gene TRBJ1-2, with a weak D call TRBD1 (5 bases). The V gene's germline CDR1 is MNHNS and CDR2 SASEGT. There are 14 residues in the CDR3. V was shortened by 0 bases and J by 10 bases, with 15 bases between the two germline ends. The CDR3 region is CASSEALSWGDYTF. The CDR3 DNA reads as TGTGCCAGCAGTGAAGCTTTATCTTGGGGGGACTACACCTTC.

The CDR3 DNA sequence: TGTGCCAGCGACAGCGGGAGCTCTGGAAACACCATATATTTT. Translated: CASDSGSSGNTIYF. The chain recombines TRBV11-2 with TRBJ1-3; weak D call: TRBD1 (5 bases). The CDR3 is 14 residues long. Trimming took off 8 bases at V and 0 bases at J, with 11 bases between the two ends. The V gene's germline CDR1 is SGHAT and CDR2 FQNNGV. The full variable domain, its missing parts supplied by reference TRBV11-2 and TRBJ1-3, is EAGVAQSPRYKIIEKRQSVAFWCNPISGHATLYWYQQILGQGPKLLIQFQNNGVVDDSQLPKDRFSAERLKGVDSTLKIQPAKLEDSAVYLCASDSGSSGNTIYFGEGSWLTVV.

V usage is TRBV18 and J usage is TRBJ2-3; 8 bases agree with TRBD2. The CDR3 totals 15 residues. Losses at the gene ends were 3 bases for V and 4 bases for J; bases not matched to a gene: 6. Germline V gene sequence: CDR1 KGHSH, CDR2 LQKENI. CDR3 in amino acids: CASSPGLGLADTQYF. The DNA of the CDR3 is TGTGCCAGCTCACCGGGACTAGGTCTGGCAGATACGCAGTATTTT.

The chain carries TRBV6-1 and TRBJ2-7, with D unresolved. This CDR3 comprises 14 residues. The germline V gene has CDR1 MNHNS and CDR2 SASEGT. V lost 4 bases, J lost 4 bases, and 14 bases lay in between. The CDR3 protein is CASSALGSLYEQYF. Here the CDR3 DNA reads TGTGCCAGCAGTGCATTGGGCAGTCTTTACGAGCAGTACTTC.

This clone was picked up a small number of times. The V call is TRBV5-4, the J call TRBJ2-1; TRBD2 agrees at 12 bases. V gave up 4 bases and J gave up 4 bases; unmatched junction bases: 18. The CDR3 has 20 residues. Germline lookup yields CDR1 SGHNT and CDR2 YYREEE (reference sequence). The CDR3: CASSRPRRLAGERNYNEQFF. CDR3 bases: TGTGCCAGCAGCAGACCCCGGAGACTAGCGGGGGAGAGAAATTACAATGAGCAGTTCTTC.

The V gene is TRBV7-3, the J gene TRBJ2-1; maybe TRBD2 (5 bases). Germline assignment: CDR1 SGHTA and CDR2 FQGTGA. This CDR3 is 14 amino acids long. V shed 5 bases and J shed 10 bases, with 18 bases lying between them. The CDR3 sequence is CASSPTPLGGEQFF. CDR3 sequence (DNA): TGTGCCAGCAGCCCGACCCCACTAGGAGGAGAGCAGTTCTTC.

V usage is TRBV7-8 and J usage is TRBJ2-3, with 9 bases matching TRBD1. The CDR3 is 15 amino acids. Losses at the gene ends were 5 bases for V and 3 bases for J; bases not matched to a gene: 6. Germline V lookup: CDR1 SGHVS, CDR2 FQNEAQ. CDR3 in DNA: TGTGCCAGCAGCCGCCCTGGACAGGGGACAGATACGCAGTATTTT. Residues: CASSRPGQGTDTQYF.

CDR3 in DNA: TGTGCCAGCAGCGGGGACAGGGTCTACGAGCAGTACTTC. Protein: CASSGDRVYEQYF. This rearrangement joins TRBV11-2 to TRBJ2-5, with TRBD1 matching 9 bases. The J call may be mistaken, given a closer DNA end match to TRBJ2-7. CDR1 is SGHAT, CDR2 FQNNGV, per germline. This CDR3 is 13 amino acids long.

CDR3 DNA: TGCAGCGTGGGACTGGAGCGTGGGGAGCAGTACTTC. Translated: CSVGLERGEQYF. V is TRBV29-1 and J is TRBJ2-7; possible D gene TRBD2, 6 bases. The V end lost 6 bases, the J end lost 7 bases, and 16 bases lay between the germline ends. This CDR3 contains 12 residues. In germline, CDR1 is SQVTM, CDR2 ANQGSEA.

This clone was observed a single time. This chain links TRBV7-2 with TRBJ1-2; TRBD1 is a possible D gene (5 bases). This CDR3 comprises 13 residues. The germline CDR1 and CDR2 sequences are SGHTA and FQGNSA. Trimming shortened V by 11 bases and J by 2 bases, and 15 bases separated the two germline ends. CDR3 sequence: CASTLGQNYGYTF. CDR3 sequence (DNA): TGTGCCTCAACCCTGGGGCAGAACTATGGCTACACCTTC.